Following are 29 T cell receptor beta chains from one sample sequenced in a study of blood T cell repertoires in COVID-19. Measured with immunoSEQ multiplex PCR; TCRdb has only the in-frame clones, and not every one. The data hold around 150,000 clones, with 70% to 85% observed a single time. Sequencing input: peripheral blood. The receptors were sampled from a human donor in a cohort sampled during active COVID-19.

This sequence joins TRBV19 and TRBJ1-1; perhaps TRBD1 as D (6 bases). The germline CDR1 and CDR2 sequences are LNHDA and SQIVND (reference sequence). The CDR3 loop spans 17 amino acids. V gave up 3 bases and J gave up 5 bases, with 22 bases separating them. For the CDR3, the DNA is TGTGCCAGTAGTATTAATGGGTGGGACACCCAAGTAACTGAAGCTTTCTTT. Its protein is CASSINGWDTQVTEAFF.

The chain is built from TRBV7-9 and TRBJ2-5; 9 bases are a match to TRBD1. The CDR3 length is 19 residues. V was pared by 5 bases and J by 2 bases, with 18 bases of the junction left unmatched. Germline loops: CDR1 SEHNR, CDR2 FQNEAQ (reference sequence). The CDR3: CASSRAGRDRESKQETQYF. The CDR3 region has the DNA TGTGCCAGCAGCCGCGCGGGCAGGGACAGGGAATCCAAACAAGAGACCCAGTACTTC. The full variable domain, completed using reference TRBV7-9 and TRBJ2-5, is DTGVSQNPRHKITKRGQNVTFRCDPISEHNRLYWYRQTLGQGPEFLTYFQNEAQLEKSRLLSDRFSAERPKGSFSTLEIQRTEQGDSAMYLCASSRAGRDRESKQETQYFGPGTRLLVL.

This sequence joins TRBV6-4 and TRBJ2-1; 11 bases align to TRBD2. Germline trimming cut 5 bases from V and 10 bases from J; bases unmatched to any gene: 10. Looked up from germline, CDR1 is MRHNA and CDR2 is SNTAGT. The CDR3 is made up of 15 amino acids. The CDR3 sequence is CASSSTSGAWGEQFF. CDR3 DNA: TGTGCCAGCAGTTCGACTAGCGGGGCCTGGGGGGAGCAGTTCTTC.

This clone was observed a few times. The J gene is TRBJ1-1, the V gene TRBV12-5; D unclear. The germline gives CDR1 LGHNT, CDR2 FRNRAP. This CDR3 spans 11 amino acids. V was clipped by 4 bases and J by 6 bases, with 6 bases between them. The CDR3: CASGSGSEAFF. Written as DNA, the CDR3 is TGTGCTAGTGGTTCGGGTTCTGAAGCTTTCTTT.

V gene TRBV4-3 combines with J gene TRBJ2-3, with 9 bases aligning to TRBD2. The CDR3 spans 18 residues. V lost 4 bases and J lost 6; bases outside the gene matches: 17. Germline CDR1 is LGHNA and CDR2 is YSLEER. CDR3 in amino acids: CASSPRGGGGAGADTQYF. In DNA form, the CDR3 reads TGCGCCAGCAGCCCCCGAGGCGGCGGGGGGGCAGGTGCGGATACGCAGTATTTT.

This rearrangement joins TRBV5-8 to TRBJ2-3; D remains unclear. The V gene's germline CDR1 is SGHTS and CDR2 YDEGEE. Trimming pared 0 bases from V and 2 bases from J, leaving 10 bases between. The CDR3 contains 15 residues. The CDR3 protein is CASSLGRLNTDTQYF. The CDR3 DNA is TGTGCCAGCAGCTTGGGCAGGTTAAACACAGATACGCAGTATTTT.

The CDR3 here is CASSLRLGDTGELFF. Written as DNA, the CDR3 is TGCGCCAGCAGCCTCCGACTAGGAGACACCGGGGAGCTGTTTTTT. The rearrangement joins TRBV5-1 to TRBJ2-2, with D tentatively TRBD2 (6 bases). The length of the CDR3 is 15 residues. Germline V gene sequence: CDR1 SGHRS, CDR2 YFSETQ. With 4 bases removed from V and 3 bases from J, the gap between germline ends came to 13 bases.

The V gene is TRBV11-1, the J gene TRBJ1-4; tentative D call: TRBD1 (5 bases). The CDR3 consists of 12 residues. The germline CDR1 and CDR2 sequences are SGHAT and FQDESV (reference sequence). Trimming left V 5 bases short and J 10 bases short, with 11 bases between. The CDR3 here is CASSPDMTKLFF. CDR3 coding DNA: TGTGCCAGCAGCCCGGACATGACAAAACTGTTTTTT.

This clone appeared once. As DNA, the CDR3 is TGTGCCAGCAGCTTAAGACAGGGGGCGGACACCGGGGAGCTGTTTTTT. Its translation is CASSLRQGADTGELFF. The genes are TRBV7-9 and TRBJ2-2, with TRBD1 matching over 10 bases. The CDR3 has 16 residues. CDR1 is SEHNR and CDR2 is FQNEAQ in the germline V gene (reference sequence). The ends lost 2 bases at V and 3 bases at J; junction bases unmatched: 3.

The chain has TRBV28 and TRBJ2-3; 8 bases line up with TRBD2. This CDR3 has 18 amino acids. Germline loops: CDR1 MDHEN, CDR2 SYDVKM. V shed 3 bases and J 7 bases; nucleotides not matched to a gene: 18. CDR3: CASSFSSGGPNVGHTQYF. The CDR3 DNA is TGTGCCAGCAGTTTTTCCTCGGGGGGGCCGAACGTAGGACATACGCAGTATTTT.

The CDR3 protein is CSASPLAGGIGDTQYF. CDR3 sequence (DNA): TGCAGTGCTAGTCCCCTGGCGGGGGGGATCGGAGATACGCAGTATTTT. The chain recombines TRBV20-1 with TRBJ2-3; 9 bases are a match to TRBD2. This CDR3 has 16 residues. Germline values: CDR1 DFQATT, CDR2 SNEGSKA (reference sequence). Trimming took 3 bases from V and 5 from J; bases not matched to a gene: 12.

This clone showed up just once. The J gene is TRBJ2-2, the V gene TRBV7-6; weak D call: TRBD1 (7 bases). The germline gives CDR1 SGHVS, CDR2 FNYEAQ. Trimming took 5 bases from V and 7 from J, leaving 20 bases between them. This CDR3 has 16 residues. This CDR3 reads CASSGRAPGGIGELFF. CDR3 DNA: TGTGCCAGCAGCGGGCGTGCCCCAGGGGGGATCGGGGAGCTGTTTTTT. The variable domain in full, with the rest retrieved from reference TRBV7-6 and TRBJ2-2, is GAGVSQSPRYKVTKRGQDVALRCDPISGHVSLYWYRQALGQGPEFLTYFNYEAQQDKSGLPNDRFSAERPEGSISTLTIQRTEQRDSAMYRCASSGRAPGGIGELFFGEGSRLTVL.

CDR3 residues: CASSQLSDSYGYTF. The CDR3 nucleotides read TGTGCCAGCAGCCAACTCTCGGACAGCTATGGCTACACCTTC. V is TRBV4-2 and J is TRBJ1-2; perhaps TRBD1 as D (6 bases). The CDR3 contains 14 residues. Germline V gene lookup returns CDR1 LGHNA and CDR2 YNFKEQ. Trimming left V 2 bases short and J 4 bases short, with 11 bases between.

V gene TRBV7-3 combines with J gene TRBJ2-6; possibly TRBD1 for D (5 bases). The V gene lost 5 bases and the J gene lost 0 bases, with 11 bases spanning the gap. CDR1 SGHTA and CDR2 FQGTGA come from the germline V gene. CDR3 length: 16 residues. The DNA of the CDR3 is TGTGCCAGCAGCCCCTTGACAGCCTCTGGGGCCAACGTCCTGACTTTC. It encodes CASSPLTASGANVLTF.

This chain uses TRBV30 with TRBJ1-3; D is unclear. Deletions cut 2 bases from V and 3 bases from J, with 8 bases between. CDR1 GTSNPN and CDR2 SVGIG come from the germline V gene (reference sequence). The CDR3 is 13 residues long. In nucleotides, the CDR3 is TGTGCCTGGAGTACCTCCAGTGGAAACACCATATATTTT. This sequence encodes CAWSTSSGNTIYF.

This CDR3 is CASSYARQVTYEQYF. The DNA for the CDR3 is TGTGCCAGCAGTTACGCCCGACAAGTCACCTACGAGCAGTACTTC. This rearrangement joins TRBV6-5 to TRBJ2-7; no clear D. The germline CDR1 and CDR2 sequences are MNHEY and SVGAGI. The ends were cut back, 2 bases at V and 2 bases at J, with 13 bases in the middle. The CDR3 is made up of 15 amino acids.

The chain recombines TRBV19 with TRBJ1-5; 8 bases match TRBD1. The CDR3 is 15 residues long. CDR1 is LNHDA, CDR2 SQIVND, per germline (reference sequence). J lost 3 bases, V lost 7 bases, and 8 bases had no gene match. The CDR3 protein is CASKGRDRFNQPQHF. The CDR3 bases are TGTGCCAGTAAGGGCCGGGACAGGTTCAATCAGCCCCAGCATTTT.

The chain couples TRBV5-1 to TRBJ2-2, with a weak D call TRBD2 (6 bases). The V gene's germline CDR1 is SGHRS and CDR2 YFSETQ. The CDR3 spans 15 residues. Trimming removed 3 bases from V and 6 bases from J, with 15 bases in between. CDR3 sequence (DNA): TGCGCCAGCAGCTCGGGGGTTCAAAGGTCCGGGGAGCTGTTTTTT. It codes for CASSSGVQRSGELFF.

Concerning this clone itself: At the DNA level, this CDR3 is encoded by other sequences in the same sample as well. This chain links TRBV12-3 or TRBV12-4 with TRBJ1-1, with 9 bases lining up with TRBD1. The CDR3 has 13 amino acids. The J segment lost 5 bases and the V segment lost 3 bases, leaving 1 base of the junction unmatched. CDR3 sequence reads: CASSFGTGTEAFF. CDR3 bases: TGTGCCAGCAGTTTTGGGACAGGGACTGAAGCTTTCTTT.

V is TRBV7-6 and J is TRBJ2-3; 7 positions match TRBD1. Germline V gene sequence: CDR1 SGHVS, CDR2 FNYEAQ. V dropped 6 bases and J dropped 2; count of bases not matched to a gene: 8. This CDR3 is built from 15 residues. The CDR3: CASRSGQTTTDTQYF. The CDR3 DNA is TGTGCCAGCAGGTCGGGACAGACGACCACAGATACGCAGTATTTT.

This chain links TRBV9 with TRBJ2-3, with 9 nucleotides matching TRBD2. Germline V gene data show CDR1 as SGDLS and CDR2 as YYNGEE. Germline trimming cut 0 bases from V and 2 bases from J; bases unmatched to any gene: 4. The CDR3 is made up of 16 amino acids. The CDR3 loop reads CASSVASGVFTDTQYF. The CDR3 region has the DNA TGTGCCAGCAGCGTAGCTAGCGGGGTTTTCACAGATACGCAGTATTTT.

This clone has only a few counts. The chain joins TRBV19 to TRBJ2-7; a weak D match, TRBD2 (5 bases). In germline, CDR1 is LNHDA, CDR2 SQIVND (reference sequence). This CDR3 comprises 12 residues. V was cut by 9 bases and J by 3 bases, with 12 bases left in between. The CDR3 nucleotides read TGTGCCAGCAGTCGCGGGTTCTACGAGCAGTACTTC. This codes for CASSRGFYEQYF.

The V and J genes are TRBV20-1 and TRBJ2-7; D may be TRBD1 (5 bases). Germline CDR1 and CDR2: DFQATT and SNEGSKA (reference sequence). V lost 3 bases and J 2 bases, leaving 11 bases between the germline ends. The CDR3 extends over 13 amino acids. The CDR3 protein is CSASRGLTYEQYF. CDR3 bases: TGCAGTGCTAGTAGGGGCCTTACCTACGAGCAGTACTTC.

The V and J genes are TRBV3-1 (or the pseudogene TRBV3-2) and TRBJ2-7; D gene unclear. Germline V lookup: CDR1 LGHDT, CDR2 YNNKEL (reference sequence). This CDR3 is 11 amino acids long. V was trimmed by 1 base and J by 5 bases, leaving 3 bases between them. In DNA, the CDR3 is TGTGCCAGCAGCCAAGTAAACGAGCAGTACTTC. It is translated as CASSQVNEQYF.

This clone was counted only a few times. The V and J genes are TRBV9 and TRBJ2-1; D gene ambiguous. CDR1 and CDR2 from the germline V gene are SGDLS and YYNGEE. V was clipped by 0 bases and J by 6 bases, with 16 bases between them. The CDR3 sequence is 16 residues long. Here the CDR3 reads CASSVGASTLTNEQFF. The CDR3 bases are TGTGCCAGCAGCGTAGGGGCTTCCACCCTAACCAATGAGCAGTTCTTC.

The chain is built from TRBV18 and TRBJ1-1; D ambiguous. Germline-derived CDR1 and CDR2 are KGHSH and LQKENI. The CDR3 covers 13 residues. V was pared by 2 bases and J by 4 bases, with 8 bases between. CDR3 loop: CASSPEALTEAFF. CDR3 nucleotide sequence: TGTGCCAGCTCACCAGAGGCCCTCACTGAAGCTTTCTTT.

This clone occurred a few times. The chain is built from TRBV5-4 and TRBJ2-1; 8 bases line up with TRBD2. The CDR3 is 15 amino acids. Per germline, CDR1 SGHNT and CDR2 YYREEE (reference sequence). The V gene end was trimmed by 3 bases and the J gene end by 4 bases; junction bases not matched to a gene: 6. The CDR3 bases are TGTGCCAGCAGCTCCGGACTAGCAGGTTACAATGAGCAGTTCTTC. Translating gives CASSSGLAGYNEQFF.

This chain links TRBV5-1 with TRBJ2-7, with 7 bases lining up with TRBD1. CDR1 is SGHRS, CDR2 YFSETQ, per germline. V gave up 3 bases and J gave up 6 bases; unmatched junction bases: 6. The CDR3 sequence is 13 residues long. The CDR3 sequence is CASSSPDRSEQYF. The DNA of the CDR3 is TGCGCCAGCAGCTCGCCGGACAGGAGCGAGCAGTACTTC.

The chain couples TRBV5-1 to TRBJ2-1; TRBD2 aligns across 11 bases. V shed 3 bases and J 6 bases; nucleotides not matched to a gene: 8. Germline-derived CDR1 and CDR2 are SGHRS and YFSETQ. The CDR3 length is 16 residues. CDR3 nucleotide sequence: TGCGCCAGCAGCTCTTTTAGCGGGGGGGCCGTCAATGAGCAGTTCTTC. Encoded protein: CASSSFSGGAVNEQFF.